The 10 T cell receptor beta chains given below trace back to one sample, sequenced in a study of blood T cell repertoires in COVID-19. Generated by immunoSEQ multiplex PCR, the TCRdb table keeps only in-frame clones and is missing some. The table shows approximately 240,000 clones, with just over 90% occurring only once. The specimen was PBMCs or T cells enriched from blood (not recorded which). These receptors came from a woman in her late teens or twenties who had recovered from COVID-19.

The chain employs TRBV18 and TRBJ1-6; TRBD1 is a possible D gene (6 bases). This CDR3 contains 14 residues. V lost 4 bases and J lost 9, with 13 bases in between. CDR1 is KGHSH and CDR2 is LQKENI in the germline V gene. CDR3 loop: CASSLYREVSPLHF. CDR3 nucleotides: TGTGCCAGCTCACTCTACAGGGAAGTTTCACCCCTCCACTTT.

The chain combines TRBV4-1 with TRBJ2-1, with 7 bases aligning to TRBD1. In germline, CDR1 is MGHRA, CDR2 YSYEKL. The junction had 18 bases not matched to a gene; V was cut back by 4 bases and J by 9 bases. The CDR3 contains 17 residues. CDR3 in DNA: TGCGCCAGCAGCCCCCCTGGACAGGTCTTGGGCGGTCGTGAGCAGTTCTTC. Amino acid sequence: CASSPPGQVLGGREQFF.

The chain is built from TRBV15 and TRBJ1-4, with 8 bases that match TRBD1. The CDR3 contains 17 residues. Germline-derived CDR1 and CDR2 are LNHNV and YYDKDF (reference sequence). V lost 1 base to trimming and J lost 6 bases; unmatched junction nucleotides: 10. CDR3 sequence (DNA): TGTGCCACCAGCAGAGCCTACTCAGGGGGCGAGGATGAAAAACTGTTTTTT. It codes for CATSRAYSGGEDEKLFF.

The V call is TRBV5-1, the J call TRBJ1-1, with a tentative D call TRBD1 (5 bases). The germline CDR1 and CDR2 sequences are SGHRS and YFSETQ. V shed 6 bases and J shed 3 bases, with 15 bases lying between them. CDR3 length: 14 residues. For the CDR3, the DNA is TGCGCCAGCAACTCGGGGGAGCCGGACACTGAAGCTTTCTTT. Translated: CASNSGEPDTEAFF.

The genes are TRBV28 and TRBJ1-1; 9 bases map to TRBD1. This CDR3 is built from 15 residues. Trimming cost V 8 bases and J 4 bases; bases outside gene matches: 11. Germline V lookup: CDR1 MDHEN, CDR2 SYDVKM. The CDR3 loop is CASPSRDRVFTEAFF. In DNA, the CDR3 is TGTGCCAGCCCCAGCCGGGACAGGGTATTCACTGAAGCTTTCTTT. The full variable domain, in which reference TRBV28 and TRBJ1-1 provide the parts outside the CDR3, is DVKVTQSSRYLVKRTGEKVFLECVQDMDHENMFWYRQDPGLGLRLIYFSYDVKMKEKGDIPEGYSVSREKKERFSLILESASTNQTSMYLCASPSRDRVFTEAFFGQGTRLTVV.

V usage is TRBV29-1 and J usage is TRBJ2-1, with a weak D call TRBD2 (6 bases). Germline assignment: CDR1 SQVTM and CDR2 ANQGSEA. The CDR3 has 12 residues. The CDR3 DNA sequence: TGCAGACGAGCGGGCCGGTACAATGAGCAGTTCTTC. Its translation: CRRAGRYNEQFF.

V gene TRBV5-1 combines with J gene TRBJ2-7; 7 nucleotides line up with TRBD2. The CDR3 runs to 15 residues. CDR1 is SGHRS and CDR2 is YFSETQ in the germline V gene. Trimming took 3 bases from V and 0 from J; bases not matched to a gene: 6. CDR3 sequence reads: CASSSGGGGSYEQYF. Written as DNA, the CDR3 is TGCGCCAGCAGCTCGGGCGGCGGGGGCTCCTACGAGCAGTACTTC.

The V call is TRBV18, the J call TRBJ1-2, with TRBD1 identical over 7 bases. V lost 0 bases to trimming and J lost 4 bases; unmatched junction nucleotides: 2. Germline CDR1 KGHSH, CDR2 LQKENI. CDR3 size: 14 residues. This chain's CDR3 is CASSPPGQAYGYTF. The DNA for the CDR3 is TGTGCCAGCTCACCACCCGGACAGGCCTATGGCTACACCTTC.

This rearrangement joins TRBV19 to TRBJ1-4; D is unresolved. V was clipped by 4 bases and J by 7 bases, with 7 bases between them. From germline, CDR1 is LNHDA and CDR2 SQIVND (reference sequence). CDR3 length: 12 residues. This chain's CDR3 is CASSTSGEKLFF. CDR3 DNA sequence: TGTGCCAGTAGTACCTCCGGTGAAAAACTGTTTTTT.

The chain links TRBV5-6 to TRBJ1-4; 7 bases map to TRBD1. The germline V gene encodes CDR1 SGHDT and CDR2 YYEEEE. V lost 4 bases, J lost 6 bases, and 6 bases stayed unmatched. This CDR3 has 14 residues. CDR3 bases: TGTGCCAGCAGCCACAGGGGAGTTTATGAAAAACTGTTTTTT. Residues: CASSHRGVYEKLFF. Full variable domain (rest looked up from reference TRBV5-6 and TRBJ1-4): DAGVTQSPTHLIKTRGQQVTLRCSPKSGHDTVSWYQQALGQGPQFIFQYYEEEERQRGNFPDRFSGHQFPNYSSELNVNALLLGDSALYLCASSHRGVYEKLFFGSGTQLSVL.